This T cell receptor (beta chain) was sequenced during a study of blood T cell repertoires in COVID-19. Background on the study: T cells, B-cell-depleted T cells, or PBMCs provided the cDNA or gDNA that served as material.

Assay used: immunoSEQ multiplex PCR; TCRdb lists only in-frame clones, some missing. The data show 120,000 or so clones, 80% seen once. Germline V gene lookup returns CDR1 SGDLS and CDR2 YYNGEE. V was pared by 1 base and J by 1 base, with 8 bases between. This CDR3 is 14 amino acids long. Input material: peripheral blood. This chain uses TRBV9 with TRBJ1-1, with no clear D. The origin of this receptor is a man between 60 and 75 years old with active or convalescent COVID-19. CDR3 amino acids: CASSVTTGNTEAFF. As DNA, the CDR3 is TGTGCCAGCAGCGTAACGACTGGGAACACTGAAGCTTTCTTT.